These T cell receptor beta chains were read from a single sample in a study of T cell repertoires in cytomegalovirus infection. TCRdb re-analysed the reads in MiXCR, keeping a single row per CDR3 protein. Of fewer than 200,000 distinct CDR3 sequences in the sample, about 22% are singletons; the top ten hold 25%. The antigens these receptors bind are not known. Here the sequenced sample was CD8+ T cells from cultured PBMCs, taken from culture after CMV antigen stimulation. These receptors came from a human donor in good health (CMV status not recorded). Some clones in this sample may be carry-over from other donors' samples. Both conserved end residues are part of each CDR3. Each record gives: J gene, V gene, clone size, CDR3 protein. Only some rows state a clone size, as once, few, many or a class for expanded clones.

>TRBJ1-1|TRBV11-2|few
CASSLLSRQGGSMNTEAFF
>TRBJ1-2|TRBV27|few
CASSLTGQGSYGYTF
>TRBJ2-1|TRBV5-6|.
CASSLREGYNEQFF
>TRBJ1-2|TRBV19|few
CASGPPNYGYTF
>TRBJ2-7|TRBV6-2/TRBV6-3|.
CASSYESATDYEQYF
>TRBJ2-1|TRBV6-2/TRBV6-3|.
CASSYPSGKRGPYNEQFF
>TRBJ2-7|TRBV7-2|.
CASSLAPPDPYEQYF
>TRBJ1-4|TRBV7-8|few
CASSETGVLNEKLFF
>TRBJ1-1|TRBV7-9|few
CASSLEANTEAFF
>TRBJ2-5|TRBV7-3|.
CASSLALPGPRIQETQYF
>TRBJ2-7|TRBV12-3/TRBV12-4|.
CASSSTIGEQYF
>TRBJ2-1|TRBV6-6|.
CASSGNREVSYNEQFF
>TRBJ2-3|TRBV6-5|few
CASSPTGSLGDTQYF
>TRBJ2-1|TRBV12-3/TRBV12-4|.
CASSPPGGEVGNEQFF
>TRBJ1-4|TRBV12-3/TRBV12-4|few
CASSLISGTDPTNEKLFF
>TRBJ1-3|TRBV20-1|.
CSAREGRLIGNTIYF
>TRBJ2-2|TRBV7-2|.
CASSLPGQGAGGELFF
>TRBJ2-7|TRBV7-2|.
CASRRGMGQNEQYF
>TRBJ2-5|TRBV7-9|.
CASSPSGSLQETQYF
>TRBJ1-4|TRBV9|.
CASSVGLVRLGAEKLFF
>TRBJ1-4|TRBV7-9|large
CASSSPPDRLGEEKLFF
>TRBJ2-2|TRBV4-1|many
CASSQDVYTGELFF
>TRBJ1-2|TRBV4-2|.
CASSQTGTGSYTF
>TRBJ2-1|TRBV6-1|few
CASSEAAPGGAFYNEQFF
>TRBJ2-3|TRBV18|few
CASSPPLPAGVDTDTQYF
>TRBJ2-6|TRBV23-1|.
CASSQSDKGGSGANVLTF
>TRBJ2-5|TRBV7-2|few
CASSLAHRGPQTQYF